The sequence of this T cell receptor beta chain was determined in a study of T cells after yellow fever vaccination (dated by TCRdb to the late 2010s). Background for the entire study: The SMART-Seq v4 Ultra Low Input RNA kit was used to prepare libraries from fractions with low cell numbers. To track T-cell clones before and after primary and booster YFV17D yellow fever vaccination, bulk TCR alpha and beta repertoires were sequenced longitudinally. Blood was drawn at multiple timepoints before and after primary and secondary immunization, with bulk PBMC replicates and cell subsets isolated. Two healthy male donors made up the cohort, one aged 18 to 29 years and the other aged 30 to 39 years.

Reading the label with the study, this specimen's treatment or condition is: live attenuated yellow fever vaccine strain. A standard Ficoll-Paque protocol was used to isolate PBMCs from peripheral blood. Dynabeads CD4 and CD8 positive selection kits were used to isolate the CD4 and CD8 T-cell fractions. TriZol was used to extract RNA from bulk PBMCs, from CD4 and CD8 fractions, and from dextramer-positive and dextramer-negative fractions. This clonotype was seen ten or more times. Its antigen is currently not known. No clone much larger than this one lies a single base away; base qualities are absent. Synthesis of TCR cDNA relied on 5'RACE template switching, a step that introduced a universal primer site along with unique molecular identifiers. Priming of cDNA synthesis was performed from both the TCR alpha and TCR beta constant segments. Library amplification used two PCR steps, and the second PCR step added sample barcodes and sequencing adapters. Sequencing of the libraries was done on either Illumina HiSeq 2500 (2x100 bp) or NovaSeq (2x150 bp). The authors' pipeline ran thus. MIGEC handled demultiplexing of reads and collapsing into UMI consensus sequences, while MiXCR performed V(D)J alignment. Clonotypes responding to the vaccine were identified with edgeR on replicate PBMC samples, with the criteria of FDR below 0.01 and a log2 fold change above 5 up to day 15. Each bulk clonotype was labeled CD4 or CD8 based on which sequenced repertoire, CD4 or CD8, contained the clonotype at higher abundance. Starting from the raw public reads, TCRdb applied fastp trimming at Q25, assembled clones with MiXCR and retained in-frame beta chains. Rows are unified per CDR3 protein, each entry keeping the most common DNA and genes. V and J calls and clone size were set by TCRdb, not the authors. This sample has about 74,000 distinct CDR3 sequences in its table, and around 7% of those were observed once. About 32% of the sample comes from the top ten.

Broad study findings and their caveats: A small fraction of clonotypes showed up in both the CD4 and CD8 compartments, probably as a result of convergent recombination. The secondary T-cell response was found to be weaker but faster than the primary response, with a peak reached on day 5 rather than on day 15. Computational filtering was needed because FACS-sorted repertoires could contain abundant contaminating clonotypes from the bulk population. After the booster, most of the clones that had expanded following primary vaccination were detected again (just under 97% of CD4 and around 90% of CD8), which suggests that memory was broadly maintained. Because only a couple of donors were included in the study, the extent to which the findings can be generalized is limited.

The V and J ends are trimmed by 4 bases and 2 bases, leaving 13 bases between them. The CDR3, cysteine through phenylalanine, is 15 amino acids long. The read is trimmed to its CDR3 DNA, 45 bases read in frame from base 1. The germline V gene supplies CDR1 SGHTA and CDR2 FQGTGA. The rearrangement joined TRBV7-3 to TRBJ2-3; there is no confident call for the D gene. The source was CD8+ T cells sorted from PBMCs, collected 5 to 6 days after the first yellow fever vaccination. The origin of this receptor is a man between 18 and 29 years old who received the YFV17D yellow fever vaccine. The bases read TGTGCCAGCAGCTCTGACCCGTCCTACACAGATACGCAGTATTTT. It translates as CASSSDPSYTDTQYF.